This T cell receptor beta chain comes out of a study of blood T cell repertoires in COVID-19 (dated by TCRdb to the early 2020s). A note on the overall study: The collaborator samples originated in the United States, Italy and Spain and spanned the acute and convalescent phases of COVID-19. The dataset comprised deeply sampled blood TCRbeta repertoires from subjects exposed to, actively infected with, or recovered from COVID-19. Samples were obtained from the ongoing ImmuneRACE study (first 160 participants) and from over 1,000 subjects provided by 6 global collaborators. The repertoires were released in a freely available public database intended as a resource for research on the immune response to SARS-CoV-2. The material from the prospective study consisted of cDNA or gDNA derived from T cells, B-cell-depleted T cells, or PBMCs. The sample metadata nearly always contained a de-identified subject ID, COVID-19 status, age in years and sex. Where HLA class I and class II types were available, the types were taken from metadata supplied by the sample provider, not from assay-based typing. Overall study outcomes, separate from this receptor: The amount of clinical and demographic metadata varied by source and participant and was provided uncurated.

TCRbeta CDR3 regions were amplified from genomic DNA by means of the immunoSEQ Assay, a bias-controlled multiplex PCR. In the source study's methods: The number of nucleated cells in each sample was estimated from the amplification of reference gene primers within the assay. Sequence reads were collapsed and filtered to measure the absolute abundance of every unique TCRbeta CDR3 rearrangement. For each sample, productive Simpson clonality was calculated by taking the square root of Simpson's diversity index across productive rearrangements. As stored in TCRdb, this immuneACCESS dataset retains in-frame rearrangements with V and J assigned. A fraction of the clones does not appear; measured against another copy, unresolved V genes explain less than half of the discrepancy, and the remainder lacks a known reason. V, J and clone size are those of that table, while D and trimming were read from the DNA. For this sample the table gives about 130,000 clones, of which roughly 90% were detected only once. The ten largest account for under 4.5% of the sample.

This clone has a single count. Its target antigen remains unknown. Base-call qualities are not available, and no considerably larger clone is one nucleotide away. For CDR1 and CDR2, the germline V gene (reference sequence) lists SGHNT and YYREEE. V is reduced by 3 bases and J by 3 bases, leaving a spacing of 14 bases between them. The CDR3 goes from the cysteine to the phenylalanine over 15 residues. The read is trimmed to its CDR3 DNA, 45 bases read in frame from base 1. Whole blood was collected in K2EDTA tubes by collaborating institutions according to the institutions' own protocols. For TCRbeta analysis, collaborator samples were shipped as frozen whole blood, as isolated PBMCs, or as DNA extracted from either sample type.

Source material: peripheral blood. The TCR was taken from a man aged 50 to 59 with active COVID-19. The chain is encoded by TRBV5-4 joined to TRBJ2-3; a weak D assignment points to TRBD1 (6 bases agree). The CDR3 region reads CASSSPHRDTDTQYF. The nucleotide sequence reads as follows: TGTGCCAGCAGCTCTCCCCACAGGGATACAGATACGCAGTATTTT.